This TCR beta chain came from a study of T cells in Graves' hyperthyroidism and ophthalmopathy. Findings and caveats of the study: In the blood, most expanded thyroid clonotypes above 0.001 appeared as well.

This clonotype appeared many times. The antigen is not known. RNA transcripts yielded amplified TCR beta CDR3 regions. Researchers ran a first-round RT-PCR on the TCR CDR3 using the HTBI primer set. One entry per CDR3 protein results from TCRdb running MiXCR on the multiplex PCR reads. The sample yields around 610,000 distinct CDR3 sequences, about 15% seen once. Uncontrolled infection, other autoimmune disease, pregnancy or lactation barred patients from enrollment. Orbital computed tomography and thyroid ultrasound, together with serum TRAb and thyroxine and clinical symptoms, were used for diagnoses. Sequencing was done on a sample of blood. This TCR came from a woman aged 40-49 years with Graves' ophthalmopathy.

The CDR3 loop reads CSARSLGQTSGYTF. The CDR3 DNA reads as TGCAGTGCTAGAAGCCTGGGACAGACTTCTGGCTACACCTTC. The chain employs TRBV20-1 and TRBJ1-2; 7 nucleotides line up with TRBD1. Per the germline V gene, CDR1 is DFQATT and CDR2 is SNEGSKA (reference sequence). The CDR3 is 14 residues long. J gave up 7 bases and V 2 bases, and 10 bases lay outside the gene matches.